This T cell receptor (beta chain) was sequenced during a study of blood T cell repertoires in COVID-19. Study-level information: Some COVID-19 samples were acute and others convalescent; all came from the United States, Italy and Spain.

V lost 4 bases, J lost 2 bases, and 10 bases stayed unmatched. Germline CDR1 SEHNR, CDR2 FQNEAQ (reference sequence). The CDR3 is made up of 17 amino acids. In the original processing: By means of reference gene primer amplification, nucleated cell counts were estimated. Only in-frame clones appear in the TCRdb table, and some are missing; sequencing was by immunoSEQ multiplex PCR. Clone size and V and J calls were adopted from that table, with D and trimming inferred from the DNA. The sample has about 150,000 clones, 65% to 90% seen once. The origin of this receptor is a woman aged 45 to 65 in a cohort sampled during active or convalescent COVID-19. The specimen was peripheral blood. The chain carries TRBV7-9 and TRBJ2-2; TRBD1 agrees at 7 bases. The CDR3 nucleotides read TGTGCCAGCAGCTCCTTAACGGGACAGCGAAACACCGGGGAGCTGTTTTTT. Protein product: CASSSLTGQRNTGELFF.